The 14 T cell receptor beta chains below come from one sample, sequenced in a study of shared clonotypes between healthy human individuals. Clones were sequenced by immunoSEQ multiplex PCR, and TCRdb holds only the in-frame ones, with some missing. This table has about 2.4 million clones, roughly 93% appearing once. Input material: naive CD4+ T cells from PBMCs. The subset: CD45RA+ positively selected. These receptors came from a man younger than 35 in good health. Some clones in this sample may be carry-over from other donors' samples.

The chain joins TRBV28 to TRBJ1-5; D unclear. The CDR3 has 15 amino acids. Trimming cost V 6 bases and J 3 bases, with 15 bases left between them. The germline gives CDR1 MDHEN, CDR2 SYDVKM. The CDR3 bases are TGTGCCAGCAGCCTTCCCCGCGGATCCAATCAGCCCCAGCATTTT. This translates into CASSLPRGSNQPQHF.

This chain joins TRBV29-1 and TRBJ2-1, with 8 bases matching TRBD2. Germline V CDR1 and CDR2: SQVTM, ANQGSEA. CDR3 length equals 15 residues. J lost 7 bases, V lost 6 bases, and 14 bases had no gene match. CDR3 coding DNA: TGCAGCGTCCGTCCGGGGGGGAGAAGGGGTAATGAGCAGTTCTTC. It encodes CSVRPGGRRGNEQFF.

This chain connects TRBV7-9 to TRBJ2-5; a weak D match, TRBD2 (5 bases). The J call may be mistaken, given a closer DNA end match to TRBJ2-7. Germline loops: CDR1 SEHNR, CDR2 FQNEAQ (reference sequence). The CDR3 is 13 amino acids. The chain's CDR3 is CASGSGGTYEQYF. The CDR3 DNA reads TGTGCCAGCGGAAGCGGAGGCACCTACGAGCAGTACTTC.

The chain joins TRBV4-1 to TRBJ2-1; a possible D gene is TRBD2 (6 bases). CDR1 MGHRA and CDR2 YSYEKL come from the germline V gene. The V gene lost 0 bases and the J gene lost 8 bases, with 17 bases spanning the gap. CDR3 length: 16 residues. The CDR3 region has the DNA TGCGCCAGCAGCCAAGATATGGCGGGATATAGCCATGAGCAGTTCTTC. As protein: CASSQDMAGYSHEQFF.

Regarding this clone: This same CDR3 is encoded by further DNA sequences in the sample. This chain connects TRBV6-5 to TRBJ2-7, with a tentative D call TRBD1 (6 bases). The V gene lost 6 bases and the J gene lost 0 bases, with 9 bases spanning the gap. Germline V lookup: CDR1 MNHEY, CDR2 SVGAGI. The CDR3 runs 13 residues. This CDR3 is CASSSRGSYEQYF. The CDR3 DNA reads as TGTGCCAGCAGCAGCAGGGGCTCCTACGAGCAGTACTTC.

The chain joins TRBV5-8 to TRBJ1-3; a possible D gene is TRBD1 (6 bases). V was pared by 4 bases and J by 8 bases, with 19 bases between. This CDR3 is built from 15 residues. Germline V lookup: CDR1 SGHTS, CDR2 YDEGEE. In DNA form, the CDR3 reads TGTGCCAGCAGCCCCGGGCGGCAGGGGAGACACACCATATATTTT. It yields the protein CASSPGRQGRHTIYF.

The rearrangement links TRBV5-1 to TRBJ1-2; D ambiguous. The V gene's germline CDR1 is SGHRS and CDR2 YFSETQ. The CDR3 totals 16 residues. The germline V and J ends were trimmed by 0 bases and 2 bases, with 14 bases remaining between them. The CDR3 DNA is TGCGCCAGCAGCTTGGGAGGCCCCTCCCAGAACTATGGCTACACCTTC. Protein: CASSLGGPSQNYGYTF.

This clone was counted once. The V gene is TRBV7-9, the J gene TRBJ2-7; 11 bases match TRBD1. V gave up 6 bases and J gave up 7 bases; unmatched junction bases: 8. The CDR3 spans 14 residues. Per germline, CDR1 SEHNR and CDR2 FQNEAQ (reference sequence). CDR3 protein: CASRGQGAPSEQYF. The CDR3, as DNA: TGTGCCAGCAGAGGACAGGGGGCCCCCTCTGAGCAGTACTTC. The full variable domain, its missing parts supplied by reference TRBV7-9 and TRBJ2-7, is DTGVSQNPRHKITKRGQNVTFRCDPISEHNRLYWYRQTLGQGPEFLTYFQNEAQLEKSRLLSDRFSAERPKGSFSTLEIQRTEQGDSAMYLCASRGQGAPSEQYFGPGTRLTVT.

This chain links TRBV19 with TRBJ1-2; possible D gene TRBD1, 5 bases. The CDR3 is made up of 15 amino acids. V was cut by 6 bases and J by 0 bases, with 14 bases left in between. Germline assignment: CDR1 LNHDA and CDR2 SQIVND (reference sequence). CDR3 sequence: CASRDPGTSNYGYTF. DNA for the CDR3: TGTGCCAGTAGGGACCCAGGGACTTCTAACTATGGCTACACCTTC.

As for this clone: This same CDR3 is encoded by further DNA sequences in the sample. The genes are TRBV28 and TRBJ2-7; 10 nucleotides line up with TRBD2. CDR3 length equals 14 residues. Germline loops: CDR1 MDHEN, CDR2 SYDVKM. Trimming at V came to 2 bases and at J to 7 bases, leaving 5 bases not matched to a gene. In DNA form, the CDR3 reads TGTGCCAGCAGTTTACTAGCGGGAGTTTATGAGCAGTACTTC. Translation gives CASSLLAGVYEQYF.

J is TRBJ2-2 and V is TRBV5-1, with TRBD1 matching 9 bases. CDR1 SGHRS and CDR2 YFSETQ come from the germline V gene. After removal of 7 bases from V and 4 bases from J, the junction contained 5 bases not matched to a gene. There are 14 residues in the CDR3. The CDR3 DNA is TGCGCCAGCTCCGGGACAGGGACCACCGGGGAGCTGTTTTTT. It is translated as CASSGTGTTGELFF. The full variable domain, its missing parts supplied by reference TRBV5-1 and TRBJ2-2, is KAGVTQTPRYLIKTRGQQVTLSCSPISGHRSVSWYQQTPGQGLQFLFEYFSETQRNKGNFPGRFSGRQFSNSRSEMNVSTLELGDSALYLCASSGTGTTGELFFGEGSRLTVL.

The rearrangement joins TRBV4-1 to TRBJ2-3; no firm D call. Germline V gene lookup returns CDR1 MGHRA and CDR2 YSYEKL. The CDR3 is made up of 14 amino acids. Trimming took 1 base from V and 0 from J, leaving 5 bases between them. CDR3 DNA: TGCGCCAGCAGCCAAGGATACAGCACAGATACGCAGTATTTT. Its translation: CASSQGYSTDTQYF.

V usage is TRBV28 and J usage is TRBJ2-1; 8 nucleotides agree with TRBD2. V lost 4 bases, J lost 4 bases, and 9 bases stayed unmatched. The CDR3 spans 16 residues. Germline lookup yields CDR1 MDHEN and CDR2 SYDVKM. The CDR3 reads CASSSREASSYNEQFF. Here the CDR3 DNA reads TGTGCCAGCAGTTCGCGGGAGGCGTCCTCGTACAATGAGCAGTTCTTC.

This clone has more than one count but fewer than ten. The chain carries TRBV27 and TRBJ1-5; D gene uncertain. V lost 6 bases and J lost 2, with 11 bases in between. CDR1 MNHEY and CDR2 SMNVEV come from the germline V gene (reference sequence). This CDR3 contains 14 residues. The CDR3 bases are TGTGCCAGCAGACGGAGTAGTGGCAATCAGCCCCAGCATTTT. Translating it yields CASRRSSGNQPQHF.